This T cell receptor beta chain comes out of a study of T cell responses to AZD1222 COVID-19 vaccine. Broader study findings: Within unmutated variant regions lay the reported targets of nearly half of spike-specific TCRs.

Clones were sequenced by immunoSEQ multiplex PCR, and TCRdb holds only the in-frame ones, with some missing. The table lists some 200,000 clones, roughly 92% of them singletons. Germline V CDR1 and CDR2: KGHSH, LQKENI. J was trimmed by 8 bases and V by 3 bases; bases with no gene match: 7. The CDR3 totals 16 residues. As regards this clone: Its antigen is unidentified.

The V gene is TRBV18, the J gene TRBJ2-1, with 13 bases identical to TRBD2. The starting material was peripheral blood, obtained 28 days after the second AZD1222 dose. The sequence derives from an adult who received the AZD1222 COVID-19 vaccine. CDR3 coding DNA: TGTGCCAGCTCACCGGGGACTAGCGGGATTTGGGATGAGCAGTTCTTC. Translation: CASSPGTSGIWDEQFF.